The entry below gives a single T cell receptor (beta chain) sequence along with its context. The antigen remains unidentified. The data stem from a study of cytomegalovirus exposure and HLA in healthy donors. Study-level findings and limits: In vitro checks showed that a few CMV-associated chains really do target CMV antigens. An assumption of roughly uniform sequencing depth across donors underlay the presence/absence analyses.

Amplification used 60 Vbeta primers and 13 Jbeta primers. Generated by immunoSEQ multiplex PCR, the TCRdb table keeps only in-frame clones and is missing some. Of about 180,000 clones in the sample, 80% to 85% were seen once. The germline V and J ends were trimmed by 3 bases and 7 bases, with 10 bases remaining between them. The germline CDR1 and CDR2 sequences are MDHEN and SYDVKM. The CDR3 runs to 12 residues. This chain links TRBV28 with TRBJ2-7; maybe TRBD1 (5 bases). The sequence derives from a woman in her twenties or thirties in good health and CMV-seronegative. What was sequenced was PBMCs. The CDR3 DNA reads TGTGCCAGCAGTTTGGCGCGGACAGAGCAGTACTTC. This translates into CASSLARTEQYF.